A single sample gave rise to the 9 T cell receptor beta chains below, sequenced in a study of OX40 agonist ivuxolimab in advanced cancers. Method: immunoSEQ multiplex PCR; TCRdb's copy keeps in-frame clones and lacks some. The data show 80,000 to 100,000 clones, around 94% seen once. The sample consisted of CD4+ or CD8+ T cells sorted from blood, taken in a trial of the OX40 agonist ivuxolimab. These receptors originate from an adult with an advanced solid tumor such as melanoma, head and neck, liver or kidney cancer.

The chain uses TRBV10-2 and TRBJ2-7; D not certain. Germline loops: CDR1 WSHSY, CDR2 SAAADI. V shed 7 bases and J shed 1 base, with 11 bases lying between them. This CDR3 is 13 amino acids long. The CDR3: CASTYWGSYEQYF. The CDR3 DNA reads TGCGCCAGCACTTATTGGGGTTCCTACGAGCAGTACTTC.

The chain employs TRBV2 and TRBJ2-1; the D gene could be TRBD1 or TRBD2 (6 bases each). CDR3 length equals 16 residues. V lost 0 bases to trimming and J lost 6 bases, with 15 bases between them. The germline V gene encodes CDR1 SNHLY and CDR2 FYNNEI. The CDR3 coding sequence is TGTGCCAGCAGTGAAGCGCGGGGCAGGGGTGTCAATGAGCAGTTCTTC. As protein: CASSEARGRGVNEQFF.

The chain joins TRBV6-5 to TRBJ2-5, with 7 nucleotides matching TRBD1. Losses at the gene ends were 5 bases for V and 2 bases for J; bases not matched to a gene: 8. The length of the CDR3 is 15 residues. CDR1 MNHEY and CDR2 SVGAGI come from the germline V gene. In nucleotides, the CDR3 is TGTGCCAGCAGTAGAACAGGGGTGTTACAAGAGACCCAGTACTTC. As protein: CASSRTGVLQETQYF.

This chain joins TRBV5-1 and TRBJ1-4; no definite D call. Germline CDR1 and CDR2: SGHRS and YFSETQ. The V gene lost 2 bases and the J gene lost 3 bases, with 14 bases spanning the gap. The CDR3 is made up of 16 amino acids. CDR3 amino acids: CASSFWAGSSNEKLFF. The CDR3 DNA reads TGCGCCAGCAGCTTTTGGGCCGGAAGTTCTAATGAAAAACTGTTTTTT.

This clone has just a few counts. V usage is TRBV9 and J usage is TRBJ1-1; D unresolved. The length of the CDR3 is 14 residues. The germline V gene encodes CDR1 SGDLS and CDR2 YYNGEE. V was clipped by 4 bases and J by 0 bases, with 10 bases between them. CDR3 nucleotides: TGTGCCAGCAGCCCCAGTCCCCTGAACACTGAAGCTTTCTTT. The encoded protein is CASSPSPLNTEAFF.

V gene TRBV19 combines with J gene TRBJ2-1; 9 bases match TRBD2. V shed 6 bases, J shed 7 bases, and the junction held 4 bases outside the gene matches. Germline V CDR1 and CDR2: LNHDA, SQIVND (reference sequence). The CDR3 runs 13 residues. CDR3 in amino acids: CASRASGANEQFF. CDR3 sequence (DNA): TGTGCCAGTAGGGCTAGCGGGGCGAATGAGCAGTTCTTC.

The chain uses TRBV9 and TRBJ2-1; unclear D gene. CDR3 length: 16 residues. Germline V gives CDR1 SGDLS, CDR2 YYNGEE. Trimming removed 0 bases at V and 2 bases at J, with 12 bases between. The CDR3, as DNA: TGTGCCAGCAGCGTAGTTCCGGGTTCAACCTACAATGAGCAGTTCTTC. It specifies CASSVVPGSTYNEQFF.

This clone was detected once. This chain links TRBV7-9 with TRBJ2-7; D is uncertain. Germline CDR1 and CDR2: SEHNR and FQNEAQ (reference sequence). V was pared by 2 bases and J by 4 bases, with 9 bases between. This CDR3 has 13 amino acids. The CDR3 reads CASSLIQEYEQYF. CDR3 DNA: TGTGCCAGCAGCTTAATTCAAGAGTACGAGCAGTACTTC. Filled out from reference TRBV7-9 and TRBJ2-7, the complete variable domain reads DTGVSQNPRHKITKRGQNVTFRCDPISEHNRLYWYRQTLGQGPEFLTYFQNEAQLEKSRLLSDRFSAERPKGSFSTLEIQRTEQGDSAMYLCASSLIQEYEQYFGPGTRLTVT.

The chain employs TRBV28 and TRBJ1-1; 8 positions match TRBD1. CDR3 size: 14 residues. The trim removed 4 bases at V and 0 bases at J, leaving 1 base unmatched. Germline CDR1 and CDR2: MDHEN and SYDVKM. The CDR3 is CASSSDRVNTEAFF. The CDR3 DNA follows: TGTGCCAGCAGTTCGGACAGGGTGAACACTGAAGCTTTCTTT. The full variable domain, rest sourced from reference TRBV28 and TRBJ1-1, is DVKVTQSSRYLVKRTGEKVFLECVQDMDHENMFWYRQDPGLGLRLIYFSYDVKMKEKGDIPEGYSVSREKKERFSLILESASTNQTSMYLCASSSDRVNTEAFFGQGTRLTVV.